This TCR beta chain was obtained from a study of blood T cells in healthy people across ages. This clonotype occurred a few times. The V and J ends lost 3 bases and 3 bases respectively, with 17 bases between them. The CDR3 is made up of 15 amino acids. CDR1 and CDR2 (germline): DFQATT, SNEGSKA (reference sequence). The authors ran a second PCR of about 7 to 11 cycles using a sample-barcoded 5' primer and a J-beta primer mix. One entry per CDR3 protein results from TCRdb running MiXCR on the 5' RACE reads. The table records about 780,000 distinct CDR3 sequences, about a quarter of them present only once. Researchers isolated at least 7 million PBMCs per sample. These data also formed part of another study, on T cells of mothers and their children. This second study notes: According to the study, all extracted RNA entered cDNA synthesis at roughly 1.5 ug per 15 ul. From each mother came over 9 million TCR beta CDR3 reads, and from each child came approximately 2.8 million.

The J gene is TRBJ1-2, the V gene TRBV20-1; TRBD1 is a possible D gene (6 bases). The TCR sequence derives from a boy younger than 18 in good health. Sequencing was carried out using blood. CDR3 amino acids: CSARGTTGRDYGYTF. In DNA, the CDR3 is TGCAGTGCTAGGGGGACAACGGGGCGCGACTATGGCTACACCTTC.